This TCR beta chain was sequenced for a study of identifying expanded T cells in peripheral blood. The method was immunoSEQ multiplex PCR; TCRdb's version includes in-frame clones alone and lacks a portion of them. This table has some 90,000 clones, around 90% appearing once. As for this clone: The target antigen is unknown.

Findings and caveats of the study: Technical replicates showed around 1.2 changed clones; about 2 weeks 15 to 20; four weeks 19. Clone count variance between roughly 2-week samples rose with total template count.

Trimming cost V 5 bases and J 2 bases, with 17 bases left between them. Looked up from germline, CDR1 is SGHAT and CDR2 is FQNNGV. CDR3 length: 16 residues. The clonotype originates from a person between 18 and 70 years old in good health. Sequencing was performed on blood. V is TRBV11-2 and J is TRBJ2-3; a weak D match, TRBD2 (6 bases). The chain's CDR3 is CASSHIRDSNTDTQYF. Written as DNA, the CDR3 is TGTGCCAGCAGCCATATCCGGGACTCGAACACAGATACGCAGTATTTT. The entire variable domain, with the rest obtained from reference TRBV11-2 and TRBJ2-3, is as follows: EAGVAQSPRYKIIEKRQSVAFWCNPISGHATLYWYQQILGQGPKLLIQFQNNGVVDDSQLPKDRFSAERLKGVDSTLKIQPAKLEDSAVYLCASSHIRDSNTDTQYFGPGTRLTVL.